One sample yielded the 27 T cell receptor beta chains listed below, sequenced in a study of T-cell memory formation after mild COVID-19. TCRdb redid the calling of the 5' RACE reads with MiXCR, one entry per CDR3 protein. The sample includes 250,000 to 350,000 distinct CDR3 sequences, less than 20% of them seen just once. Sequenced: PBMCs or a T cell subset sorted from them (not recorded which). The receptors come from a man younger than 35 who had mild COVID-19 (a few samples of this study predate the infection). Cell type and time point are not known.

The sample holds a few counts of this clonotype. The rearrangement uses TRBV24-1 and TRBJ2-5; no firm D call. The CDR3 extends over 14 amino acids. The V end was cut by 2 bases, the J end by 2 bases, with 8 bases between. Germline loops: CDR1 KGHDR, CDR2 SFDVKD. As DNA, the CDR3 is TGTGCCACCAGTGATTCGGGTAGACAAGAGACCCAGTACTTC. This gives the protein CATSDSGRQETQYF.

There are many counts of this clonotype. The V and J genes are TRBV20-1 and TRBJ2-2; TRBD1 aligns across 9 bases. The CDR3 totals 16 residues. After removal of 0 bases from V and 1 base from J, the junction contained 3 bases not matched to a gene. Germline V gene data show CDR1 as DFQATT and CDR2 as SNEGSKA (reference sequence). The CDR3 protein is CSARDPGQGNTGELFF. The CDR3 bases are TGCAGTGCTAGAGATCCGGGACAGGGGAACACCGGGGAGCTGTTTTTT.

The table lists this clonotype with many counts. The chain has TRBV6-6 and TRBJ2-1; the match to TRBD2 covers 8 bases. Trimming at V came to 1 base and at J to 1 base, leaving 6 bases not matched to a gene. CDR1 and CDR2 from the germline V gene are MNHNY and SVGAGI (reference sequence). The CDR3 has 17 amino acids. The DNA for the CDR3 is TGTGCCAGCAGTTACTATTTCGGGGGGGTGTCCTACAATGAGCAGTTCTTC. Residues: CASSYYFGGVSYNEQFF.

This clonotype was counted many times. The genes are TRBV4-3 and TRBJ2-1, with D possibly matching TRBD1 (6 bases). Trimming shortened V by 3 bases and J by 9 bases, and 18 bases separated the two germline ends. Germline V CDR1 and CDR2: LGHNA, YSLEER. The CDR3 covers 15 residues. The CDR3 DNA is TGCGCCAGCAGCCAGACCGGGACAAGAGAAGGTGAGCAGTTCTTC. Translation gives CASSQTGTREGEQFF.

This clonotype has ten or more counts. J is TRBJ2-2 and V is TRBV7-3, with 12 bases matching TRBD2. Germline CDR1 SGHTA, CDR2 FQGTGA. The CDR3 consists of 15 residues. V lost 3 bases and J lost 6; bases outside the gene matches: 2. CDR3 protein: CASSFGLAGPGELFF. CDR3 DNA sequence: TGTGCCAGCAGCTTCGGACTAGCGGGGCCCGGGGAGCTGTTTTTT. The whole variable domain, filled in from reference TRBV7-3 and TRBJ2-2, reads GAGVSQTPSNKVTEKGKYVELRCDPISGHTALYWYRQSLGQGPEFLIYFQGTGAADDSGLPNDRFFAVRPEGSVSTLKIQRTERGDSAVYLCASSFGLAGPGELFFGEGSRLTVL.

This clonotype was counted at least ten times. The V call is TRBV7-2, the J call TRBJ2-7, with 8 bases that match TRBD1. Germline trimming cut 5 bases from V and 0 bases from J; bases unmatched to any gene: 6. Germline V gene lookup returns CDR1 SGHTA and CDR2 FQGNSA. The CDR3 runs to 15 residues. In nucleotides, the CDR3 is TGTGCCAGCAGCCCTACAGGGGGGAGCTCCTACGAGCAGTACTTC. Its translation is CASSPTGGSSYEQYF.

This clonotype was detected a few times. The V gene is TRBV4-2, the J gene TRBJ2-3, with 11 bases that match TRBD1. The J segment lost 4 bases and the V segment lost 4 bases, leaving 7 bases of the junction unmatched. Per the germline V gene, CDR1 is LGHNA and CDR2 is YNFKEQ. The CDR3 has 16 amino acids. The CDR3 bases are TGTGCCAGCAGCCGGCGTGGACAGGGGGCCCCAGATACGCAGTATTTT. Translation gives CASSRRGQGAPDTQYF.

The rearrangement uses TRBV6-1 and TRBJ2-3, with TRBD2 identical over 7 bases. Germline V gene sequence: CDR1 MNHNS, CDR2 SASEGT. The CDR3 is 16 amino acids. V dropped 4 bases and J dropped 3; count of bases not matched to a gene: 10. The chain's CDR3 is CASSVDRYGGTDTQYF. In DNA form, the CDR3 reads TGTGCCAGCAGTGTCGACCGGTACGGGGGGACAGATACGCAGTATTTT.

This clonotype was counted only a few times. CDR3 protein: CASSRQGGTGELFF. In DNA form, the CDR3 reads TGCGCCAGCAGTCGACAGGGAGGCACCGGGGAGCTGTTTTTT. This chain links TRBV4-1 with TRBJ2-2; possible D gene TRBD1, 7 bases. The CDR3 has 14 amino acids. Per germline, CDR1 MGHRA and CDR2 YSYEKL. Trimming stripped 6 bases from V and 4 bases from J, with 12 bases between.

V gene TRBV6-5 combines with J gene TRBJ1-2; D gene uncertain. Germline CDR1 MNHEY, CDR2 SVGAGI. This CDR3 region has 15 residues. Between the trimmed V and J ends, which lost 0 bases and 2 bases, there was a span of 10 bases. Here the CDR3 reads CASSYSEGINYGYTF. The DNA for the CDR3 is TGTGCCAGCAGTTACTCGGAGGGAATAAACTATGGCTACACCTTC.

This clonotype was counted ten times or more. The CDR3 DNA is TGTGCCAGCAGCTTAGTCGGCGGGGGCAATCAGCCCCAGCATTTT. This sequence encodes CASSLVGGGNQPQHF. The rearrangement joins TRBV7-2 to TRBJ1-5; D uncertain. The CDR3 loop spans 15 amino acids. The V gene's germline CDR1 is SGHTA and CDR2 FQGNSA. V dropped 1 base and J dropped 2 bases, with 9 bases sitting between them.

There are a few counts of this clonotype. The V call is TRBV24-1, the J call TRBJ2-3, with 12 bases aligning to TRBD2. V lost 4 bases to trimming and J lost 6 bases; unmatched junction nucleotides: 4. The CDR3 length is 15 residues. Germline CDR1 KGHDR, CDR2 SFDVKD. The CDR3 DNA is TGTGCCACCAGTGACGGCGGACTAGCGGGGGATACGCAGTATTTT. This translates into CATSDGGLAGDTQYF.

The gene calls are TRBV7-2 and TRBJ2-3; D tentatively reads TRBD1 or TRBD2 (5 bases each). The germline CDR1 and CDR2 sequences are SGHTA and FQGNSA. V shed 1 base and J shed 4 bases, with 12 bases lying between them. The CDR3 is made up of 15 amino acids. The CDR3 is CASSLVGRGADTQYF. The CDR3 region has the DNA TGTGCCAGCAGCTTAGTTGGCAGAGGGGCAGATACGCAGTATTTT. Looking up the rest from reference TRBV7-2 and TRBJ2-3 gives the full variable domain: GAGVSQSPSNKVTEKGKDVELRCDPISGHTALYWYRQSLGQGLEFLIYFQGNSAPDKSGLPSDRFSAERTGGSVSTLTIQRTQQEDSAVYLCASSLVGRGADTQYFGPGTRLTVL.

This sequence joins TRBV12-3 or TRBV12-4 and TRBJ2-3; possible D gene TRBD2, 6 bases. This CDR3 spans 14 amino acids. V was clipped by 3 bases and J by 6 bases, with 13 bases between them. CDR3 coding DNA: TGTGCCAGCAGTTTGGGGCTAGCGATGGATACGCAGTATTTT. Translated, it gives CASSLGLAMDTQYF.

This clonotype was found a few times. This chain joins TRBV6-2 or TRBV6-3 and TRBJ1-1, with 8 bases aligning to TRBD1. The V segment lost 6 bases and the J segment 4 bases; nucleotides outside the gene matches: 10. CDR1 and CDR2 (germline): MNHEY, SVGEGT. CDR3 length: 15 residues. The chain's CDR3 is CASSHPGGWSTEAFF. In DNA, the CDR3 is TGTGCCAGCAGCCACCCAGGGGGCTGGAGCACTGAAGCTTTCTTT.

In this sample, this clonotype turned up a few times. The V gene is TRBV29-1, the J gene TRBJ2-5, with a possible D match to TRBD1 (6 bases). Trimming left V 7 bases short and J 5 bases short, with 17 bases between. The CDR3 is 13 amino acids. Germline V lookup: CDR1 SQVTM, CDR2 ANQGSEA. CDR3 loop: CSASSPGAETQYF. In DNA form, the CDR3 reads TGCAGCGCCTCTTCGCCAGGGGCGGAGACCCAGTACTTC.

This clonotype was seen a few times. V is TRBV5-6 and J is TRBJ2-3, with unresolved D. Trimming removed 3 bases from V and 0 bases from J, with 8 bases in between. Germline V gene lookup returns CDR1 SGHDT and CDR2 YYEEEE. The CDR3 length is 14 residues. CDR3 residues: CASSYTASTDTQYF. In DNA form, the CDR3 reads TGTGCCAGCAGCTATACAGCTAGCACAGATACGCAGTATTTT. Drawing the rest from reference TRBV5-6 and TRBJ2-3, the complete variable domain is DAGVTQSPTHLIKTRGQQVTLRCSPKSGHDTVSWYQQALGQGPQFIFQYYEEEERQRGNFPDRFSGHQFPNYSSELNVNALLLGDSALYLCASSYTASTDTQYFGPGTRLTVL.

The chain links TRBV7-9 to TRBJ2-3; the D gene is possibly TRBD2 (6 bases). V lost 5 bases and J 9 bases, leaving 18 bases between the germline ends. This CDR3 has 14 residues. Germline loops: CDR1 SEHNR, CDR2 FQNEAQ (reference sequence). CDR3 in amino acids: CASSHDVTRGTQYF. In DNA, the CDR3 is TGTGCCAGCAGCCACGATGTCACCCGGGGGACGCAGTATTTT.

In its sample, this clonotype was seen a few times. The CDR3 loop reads CATSRVRLTTDTQYF. DNA for the CDR3: TGTGCCACCAGCAGAGTTCGTTTAACCACAGATACGCAGTATTTT. This chain connects TRBV15 to TRBJ2-3; no definite D call. Trimming pared 1 base from V and 2 bases from J, leaving 10 bases between. The germline CDR1 and CDR2 sequences are LNHNV and YYDKDF (reference sequence). The CDR3 has 15 amino acids.

The V call is TRBV7-9, the J call TRBJ2-3; D is possibly TRBD2 (6 bases). The CDR3 loop spans 14 amino acids. Germline lookup yields CDR1 SEHNR and CDR2 FQNEAQ (reference sequence). V was clipped by 5 bases and J by 2 bases, with 11 bases between them. The CDR3 spells CASSHGGATDTQYF. Here the CDR3 DNA reads TGTGCCAGCAGCCACGGAGGGGCCACAGATACGCAGTATTTT.

This chain joins TRBV5-5 and TRBJ1-6; a possible D gene is TRBD1 (5 bases). V lost 2 bases and J 6 bases, leaving 12 bases between the germline ends. This CDR3 region has 15 residues. Germline CDR1 and CDR2: SGHKS and YYEKEE (reference sequence). The CDR3 sequence is CASSFTPGPNSPLHF. The DNA for the CDR3 is TGTGCCAGCAGCTTTACACCGGGGCCTAATTCACCCCTCCACTTT. The variable domain in full, completed from reference TRBV5-5 and TRBJ1-6, reads DAGVTQSPTHLIKTRGQQVTLRCSPISGHKSVSWYQQVLGQGPQFIFQYYEKEERGRGNFPDRFSARQFPNYSSELNVNALLLGDSALYLCASSFTPGPNSPLHFGNGTRLTVT.

This CDR3 reads CSAWDGQFYEQYF. As DNA, the CDR3 is TGCAGCGCCTGGGACGGGCAGTTCTACGAGCAGTACTTC. V and J are TRBV29-1 and TRBJ2-7; D is perhaps TRBD1 or TRBD2 (5 bases each). Germline CDR1 reads SQVTM; CDR2 reads ANQGSEA. The CDR3 covers 13 residues. Trimming stripped 7 bases from V and 3 bases from J, with 16 bases between.

V gene TRBV19 combines with J gene TRBJ1-5; D remains ambiguous. Trimming took 7 bases from V and 0 from J, leaving 16 bases between them. The CDR3 runs 16 residues. Germline assignment: CDR1 LNHDA and CDR2 SQIVND (reference sequence). In DNA, the CDR3 is TGTGCCAGTACCCCGAGGAGGGCGTATAGCAATCAGCCCCAGCATTTT. Protein: CASTPRRAYSNQPQHF.

This clonotype was seen just once. The gene calls are TRBV5-6 and TRBJ1-1; D remains ambiguous. From germline, CDR1 is SGHDT and CDR2 YYEEEE. V dropped 3 bases and J dropped 1 base, with 16 bases sitting between them. CDR3 size: 16 residues. The CDR3 region is CASSWNPGSKNTEAFF. DNA of the CDR3: TGTGCCAGCAGCTGGAACCCCGGGTCAAAGAACACTGAAGCTTTCTTT.

Only a few counts were recorded for this clonotype. CDR3 protein: CASSEEGGETQYF. As DNA, the CDR3 is TGCGCCAGCAGTGAGGAGGGGGGAGAGACCCAGTACTTC. V usage is TRBV10-2 and J usage is TRBJ2-5; D may correspond to TRBD1 or TRBD2 (6 bases each). Trimming cost V 2 bases and J 4 bases, with 8 bases left between them. CDR1 is WSHSY and CDR2 is SAAADI in the germline V gene. The CDR3 runs to 13 residues.

This clonotype has only a few counts. The chain uses TRBV7-2 and TRBJ1-5, with unresolved D. Trimming stripped 5 bases from V and 3 bases from J, with 5 bases between. Germline CDR1 reads SGHTA; CDR2 reads FQGNSA. The CDR3 spans 12 residues. The CDR3 region is CASSEINQPQHF. In DNA form, the CDR3 reads TGTGCCAGCAGCGAAATCAATCAGCCCCAGCATTTT.

V gene TRBV7-9 combines with J gene TRBJ2-5, with 8 bases aligning to TRBD1. The V segment lost 5 bases and the J segment 6 bases; nucleotides outside the gene matches: 14. The CDR3 consists of 16 residues. Germline V gene data show CDR1 as SEHNR and CDR2 as FQNEAQ (reference sequence). The CDR3 loop reads CASSLGDQGARKTQYF. Here the CDR3 DNA reads TGTGCCAGCAGCCTAGGCGATCAGGGGGCGCGTAAGACCCAGTACTTC.